Sequencing of this T cell receptor (beta chain) was carried out in a study of T-cell memory formation after mild COVID-19. About the study: There were largely donor-specific TCR clusters.

From germline, CDR1 is MNHEY and CDR2 SMNVEV (reference sequence). The CDR3 is 14 amino acids. Trimming pared 0 bases from V and 1 base from J, leaving 6 bases between. Notes on the study in general: Cross-reactive memory appears to have joined, as suggested by some responding clones showing up in pre-infection memory.

The TCR alpha and TCR beta cDNA libraries, bearing sample barcodes and UMIs, were generated by 5'RACE using constant-segment primers. TCRdb reprocessed the 5' RACE reads with MiXCR, giving one entry per CDR3 protein. Seen here are 57,000 or so distinct CDR3 sequences, over 8.5% observed once, and the top ten hold approximately 1.1%. This clonotype appeared a few times. Its antigen is as yet unknown. J is TRBJ1-1 and V is TRBV27; no firm D call. The sequenced sample consisted of PBMCs or a T cell subset sorted from them (not recorded which). The TCR comes from a man aged 18 to 29 who had mild COVID-19 (a few samples of this study predate the infection). Cell type and time point are not known. CDR3 loop: CASSLSAANTEAFF. CDR3 nucleotides: TGTGCCAGCAGTTTATCGGCAGCGAACACTGAAGCTTTCTTT.